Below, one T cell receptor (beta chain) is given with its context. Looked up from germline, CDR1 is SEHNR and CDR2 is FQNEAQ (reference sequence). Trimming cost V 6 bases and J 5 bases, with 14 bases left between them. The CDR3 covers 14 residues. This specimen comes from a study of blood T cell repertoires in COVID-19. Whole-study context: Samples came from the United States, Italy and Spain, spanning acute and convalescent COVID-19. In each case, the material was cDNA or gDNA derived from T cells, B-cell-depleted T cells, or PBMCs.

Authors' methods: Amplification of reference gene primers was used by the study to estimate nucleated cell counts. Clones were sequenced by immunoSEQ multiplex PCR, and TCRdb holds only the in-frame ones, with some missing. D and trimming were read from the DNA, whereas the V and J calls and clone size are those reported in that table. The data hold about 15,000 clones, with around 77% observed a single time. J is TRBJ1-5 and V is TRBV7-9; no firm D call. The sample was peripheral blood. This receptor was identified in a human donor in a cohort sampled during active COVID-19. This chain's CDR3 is CASSYVGEHQPQHF. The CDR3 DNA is TGTGCCAGCAGTTATGTCGGAGAGCATCAGCCCCAGCATTTT.